This TCR beta chain is drawn from a study of cytomegalovirus exposure and HLA in healthy donors (dated 2017 in TCRdb). At the level of the whole study: An earlier analysis of approximately 550 of the donors reported roughly 270 Gb of sequence data and 100 million to 130 million unique TCR beta sequences from 190 million or so T cells. An early release covering roughly 640 HLA-typed donors comprised 250 to 350 gigabases of sequencing data and tens of millions of unique TCR sequences. Of the 300 to 500 genotyped donors, 65% to 90% were placed in the genetic ancestry cluster associated with self-reported Caucasian donors. The aim of the study was to test whether cataloging public T cell receptors could identify signatures of past pathogen exposure. The T cell repertoires of roughly 660 subjects were profiled by immunosequencing and related to cytomegalovirus serostatus. A separate validation cohort of 100 to 150 different subjects was used in addition to the roughly 670-subject first cohort. To predict cytomegalovirus infection status, the study brought together high-throughput TCR immunosequencing, statistical association of individual TCRs with disease status, and machine learning. To study patterns of TCR occurrence, a later analysis re-analyzed previously published TCR beta repertoires from around 660 donors and added high-resolution HLA genotyping. The later analysis used no new phenotypic data to find candidate immune exposures, relying instead on TCR beta sequences and their occurrence across donors. To decide whether each TCR beta V gene segment behaved as functional or pseudogenic, an earlier analysis of some 580 of the donors relied on high-throughput TCR beta sequencing. Donor age, sex, ethnicity and CMV serostatus were collected together with the repertoire data. Genome-wide SNP genotypes for about 55% of the roughly 670 donors were used in a later genetic analysis, which treated that subset as a discovery cohort. All discovery cohort repertoires had been generated on a single sequencing platform. HLA typing included class I and class II loci at four-digit resolution. Typing coverage varied by locus: about 620-630 donors for A, B, C, DRB1 and DQB1; approximately 520 for DQA1; 606 for DPA1; 400 to 480 for DPB1. Because of strong linkage in the cohort, a few DR-DQ haplotypes were treated as single units for association and clustering. Among 398 genotyped donors of the cohort, an average of about 240,000 unique TCR beta nucleotide sequences were sequenced per donor, roughly 18% of them non-productive. The paper as a whole reports these results and caveats: A few of the identified cytomegalovirus-associated TCR beta chains were confirmed in vitro to be specific for cytomegalovirus antigens. In a later analysis, TCR association rates were found to vary across HLA loci, with the most associated TCRs seen for DRB1 alleles and the fewest for HLA-C alleles. In a later genetic analysis, fewer N-insertions in productive TCRs were reported among donors in an Asian-associated ancestry cluster than the roughly 710-donor mean. In both the original and validation cohorts, the classifier was reported to diagnose cytomegalovirus status with high specificity and sensitivity. For the cohort, immune exposure information was limited to CMV serostatus. A later analysis found that most CMV-associated TCR beta chains appeared HLA-restricted, with HLA associations seemingly driven largely by CMV exposure. At a false discovery rate of 0.05, a later analysis linked fewer than 20,000 TCR beta sequences to specific HLA alleles. HLA typing was unavailable for some donors at each locus, so association tests used only the typed subset. The sequencing pipeline was judged likely to have produced a cluster of highly shared sequence variants as a technical artifact. This cohort had only TCR beta chains sequenced, and the lack of alpha or paired-chain data limited which features could be detected. A further reported finding was that TCR beta sequences accurately predicted the HLA-A and HLA-B alleles for most subjects in the first cohort. Some IMGT-functional V segments, including TRBV6-2 and TRBV6-3, could not be distinguished by the 87-base-pair reads and were therefore excluded. In a later genetic analysis, a missense DCLRE1C variant was associated with V-gene and J-gene trimming of TCR beta chains, and the association was replicated in an independent cohort. The study gave a list of about 160 TCR beta chains associated with cytomegalovirus. Across donors, most TCR sequences were observed very rarely, whereas some public TCRs were present in many individuals. The authors suggested that the approach could potentially be extended to other disease states and immunological phenotypes. The presence/absence analyses assumed that sequencing depth was roughly uniform across donors, and that assumption may not be true. In a later analysis, HLA-associated TCR beta chains showed more clonal expansion and lower generation probabilities than non-associated chains that were equally common. Linkage disequilibrium might explain the correlated functional status among segregating V segments, but an unknown experimental factor could not be excluded. Several of the top co-occurrence clusters appeared to be linked to parvovirus B19, influenza, CMV and Epstein-Barr virus, according to a later analysis. Because counts were too low, around 17 rarely observed V segments, including chromosome 9 orphons, were left out of the earlier analysis of 587 of the donors. When HLA alleles, especially DR and DQ, strongly co-occurred, attributing TCR associations to individual alleles was difficult. Broadly in line with IMGT annotations, most TCR beta V segments showed up in productive rearrangements about 87% or about 30% of the time in an earlier analysis of 587 of the donors.

The cohort was made up of about 670 healthy bone marrow donors. At the time of sampling, all cohort members were nominally healthy, though unrecorded immune exposures were likely present. The donor was CMV seronegative and belonged to the group of roughly 330 seronegative cohort members. A peripheral blood sample was provided by each donor, and peripheral blood mononuclear cells were used for TCR beta sequencing. Genomic DNA was extracted from the blood cell samples with the Qiagen DNeasy Blood Extraction Kit. Remarks on this clone: This clone's antigen is unknown. No base quality values were provided; no much bigger clone lies one nucleotide off.

V loses 3 bases of germline sequence and J loses 5 bases, and the interval between the two ends is 17 bases. The CDR3 starts with the cysteine, ends with the phenylalanine, and has 16 residues. CDR3 DNA is the only sequence kept; it has 48 bases, read in frame from the first base. CDR1 and CDR2 are drawn from the germline V gene (reference sequence): LNHDA, SQIVND. The library was prepared using the immunoSEQ multiplex PCR assay. For the multiplex PCR, a mixture combining 60 forward primers for TCR Vbeta segments and 13 reverse primers for TCR Jbeta segments was used. A multiplex PCR assay on genomic DNA amplified the CDR3 region of rearranged TCR beta genes. The Illumina HiSeq System was used to sequence the amplified TCR beta libraries as 87-base-pair reads. For the original study's pipeline: A later analysis counted about 76 million unique TCR beta chains across the 550 to 750 repertoires, and 9 million to 14 million of these chains were shared by at least two donors. A nearest-neighbor algorithm error-corrected the raw reads and collapsed the reads into unique sequences, merging closely related sequences to remove PCR and sequencing errors. Alignment of CDR3 sequences to IMGT reference sequences was used to assign V, D and J gene segments. For a sequence to be retained, at least a six-nucleotide match to both a V gene segment and a J gene segment was required. Rearrangements were called productive when the CDR3 lacked stop codons and stayed in frame with V and J; all others were non-productive. Following IMGT convention, CDR3 was defined as the stretch from the second conserved V-encoded cysteine to the conserved J-encoded phenylalanine. In an earlier analysis of more than 550 of the donors, sequences lacking an unambiguous match to a single V gene segment were excluded. An earlier analysis of several hundred of the donors called V segments functional above 56.7% productive rearrangements and segregating when the between-donor standard deviation exceeded 5%. A statistical classification framework was built for diagnosing cytomegalovirus status from the catalog of TCR beta chain sequences. A later analysis assigned V and J genes by comparing TCR nucleotide sequences with IMGT/GENE-DB human TR gene sequences. The TCRdist pipeline was used in a later analysis to assign CDR3 sequences and most-parsimonious VDJ recombination scenarios. A later analysis defined each TCR beta chain by its CDR3 amino acid sequence plus V-gene family, and excluded reads lacking a unique V-gene family. A later analysis removed 550 to 700 highly shared, low-generation-probability nucleotide sequences to deal with suspected cross-contamination and a sequencing artifact. A later analysis calculated a clonal expansion index for each public chain from normalized within-repertoire ranks of inferred template counts. In a later analysis, generation probabilities were computed with a VDJ recombination model fitted to out-of-frame rearrangements, and the resulting probabilities were checked against IGoR. A later analysis scored TCR-TCR, TCR-HLA and TCR-CMV co-occurrence with hypergeometric tests, applying a repertoire-size bias correction to TCR pairs. To estimate false discovery rates, a later analysis permuted the HLA or CMV assignments 20 times. In a later analysis, co-occurring TCRs were grouped with DBSCAN, and TCRdist sequence similarity was added when clustering was performed within HLA-allele-positive subsets. Repertoires with fewer than 30,000 or more than 120,000 public chains were left out of co-occurrence clustering, as were about 5 repertoires with anomalous nucleotide sharing. TCRdb retrieved this table from immuneACCESS and kept in-frame rearrangements only. Not all clones are present; in checked studies, unresolved V genes account for under half, and no reason is known for the remainder. V, J and clone size reflect that table, while D and trimming were determined from the DNA. The sample yields around 200,000 clones; roughly 87% were counted once. The top ten clonotypes cover roughly 1.5% of the sample.

The sequencing sample was made of PBMCs. The sequence was collected from a man aged 50 to 59 in good health and CMV-seronegative. The chain was built from TRBV19 and TRBJ1-5; D gene: possibly TRBD1, on 5 matching bases. The CDR3 corresponds to CASSIGYNWGDQPQHF. The sequence in DNA is TGTGCCAGTAGTATTGGGTATAATTGGGGGGATCAGCCCCAGCATTTT.